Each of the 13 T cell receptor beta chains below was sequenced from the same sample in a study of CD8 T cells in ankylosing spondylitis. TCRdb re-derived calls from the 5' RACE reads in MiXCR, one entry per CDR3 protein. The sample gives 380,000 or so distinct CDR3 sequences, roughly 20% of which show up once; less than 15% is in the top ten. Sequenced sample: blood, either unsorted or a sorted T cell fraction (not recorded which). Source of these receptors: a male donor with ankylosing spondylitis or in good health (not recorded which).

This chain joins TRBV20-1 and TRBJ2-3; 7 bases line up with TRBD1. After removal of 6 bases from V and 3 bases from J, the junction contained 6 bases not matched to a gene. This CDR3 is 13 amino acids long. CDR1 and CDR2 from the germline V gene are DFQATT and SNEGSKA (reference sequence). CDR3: CSALGTVTDTQYF. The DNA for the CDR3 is TGCAGTGCCCTGGGGACAGTGACAGATACGCAGTATTTT.

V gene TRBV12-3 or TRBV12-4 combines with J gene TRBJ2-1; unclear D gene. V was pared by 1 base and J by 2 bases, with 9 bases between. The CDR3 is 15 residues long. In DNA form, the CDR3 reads TGTGCCAGCAGTTTAGGACACCCTGCCTACAATGAGCAGTTCTTC. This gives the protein CASSLGHPAYNEQFF.

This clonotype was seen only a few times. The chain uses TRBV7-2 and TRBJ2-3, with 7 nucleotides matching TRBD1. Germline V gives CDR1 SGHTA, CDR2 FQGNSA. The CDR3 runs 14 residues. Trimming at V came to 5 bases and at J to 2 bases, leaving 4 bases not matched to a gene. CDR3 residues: CASSPGGYTDTQYF. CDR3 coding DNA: TGTGCCAGCAGCCCAGGGGGTTACACAGATACGCAGTATTTT. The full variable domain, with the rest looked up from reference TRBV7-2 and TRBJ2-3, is GAGVSQSPSNKVTEKGKDVELRCDPISGHTALYWYRQSLGQGLEFLIYFQGNSAPDKSGLPSDRFSAERTGGSVSTLTIQRTQQEDSAVYLCASSPGGYTDTQYFGPGTRLTVL.

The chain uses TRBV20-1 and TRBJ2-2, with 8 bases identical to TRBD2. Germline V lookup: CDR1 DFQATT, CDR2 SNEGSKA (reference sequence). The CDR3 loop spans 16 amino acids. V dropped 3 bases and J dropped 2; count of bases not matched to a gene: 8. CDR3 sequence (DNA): TGCAGTGCTAGGGTACTAGCGGTTTTAAACACCGGGGAGCTGTTTTTT. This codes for CSARVLAVLNTGELFF.

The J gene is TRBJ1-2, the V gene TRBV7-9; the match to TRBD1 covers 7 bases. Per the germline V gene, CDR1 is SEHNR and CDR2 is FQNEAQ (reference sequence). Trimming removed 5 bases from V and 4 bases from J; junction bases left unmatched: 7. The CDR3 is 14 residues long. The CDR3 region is CASSPRQGGYGYTF. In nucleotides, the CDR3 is TGTGCCAGCAGCCCTAGACAGGGTGGCTATGGCTACACCTTC.

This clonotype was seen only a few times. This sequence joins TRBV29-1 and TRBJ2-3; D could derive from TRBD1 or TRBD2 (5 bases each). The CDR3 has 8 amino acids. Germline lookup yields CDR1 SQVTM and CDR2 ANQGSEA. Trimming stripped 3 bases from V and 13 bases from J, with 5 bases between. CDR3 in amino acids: CSVEGEYF. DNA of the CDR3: TGCAGCGTTGAGGGGGAGTATTTT.

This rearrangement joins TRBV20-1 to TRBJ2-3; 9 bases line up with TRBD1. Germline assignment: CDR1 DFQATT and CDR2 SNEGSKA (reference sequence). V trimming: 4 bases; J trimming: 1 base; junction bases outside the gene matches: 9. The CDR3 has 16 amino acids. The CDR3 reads CSAITTGGWGTDTQYF. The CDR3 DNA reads TGCAGTGCTATCACAACAGGGGGCTGGGGCACAGATACGCAGTATTTT.

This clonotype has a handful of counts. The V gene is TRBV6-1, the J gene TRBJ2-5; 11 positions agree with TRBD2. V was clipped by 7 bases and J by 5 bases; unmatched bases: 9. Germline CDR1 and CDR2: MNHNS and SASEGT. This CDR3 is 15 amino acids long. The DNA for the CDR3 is TGTGCCAGCAACCCCATAGCGGGGGGGCGTGAGACCCAGTACTTC. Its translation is CASNPIAGGRETQYF.

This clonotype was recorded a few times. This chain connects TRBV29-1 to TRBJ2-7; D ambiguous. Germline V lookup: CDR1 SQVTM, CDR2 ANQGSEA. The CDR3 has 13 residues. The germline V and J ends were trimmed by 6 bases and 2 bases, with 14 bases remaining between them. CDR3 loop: CSVVWSGTYEQYF. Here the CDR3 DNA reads TGCAGCGTGGTCTGGAGTGGGACCTACGAGCAGTACTTC.

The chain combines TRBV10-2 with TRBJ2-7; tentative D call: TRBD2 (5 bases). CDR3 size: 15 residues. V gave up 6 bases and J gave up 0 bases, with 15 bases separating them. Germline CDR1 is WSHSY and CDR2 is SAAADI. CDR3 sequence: CASRHDTSSSYEQYF. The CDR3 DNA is TGCGCCAGCAGGCACGACACTAGTAGCTCCTACGAGCAGTACTTC.

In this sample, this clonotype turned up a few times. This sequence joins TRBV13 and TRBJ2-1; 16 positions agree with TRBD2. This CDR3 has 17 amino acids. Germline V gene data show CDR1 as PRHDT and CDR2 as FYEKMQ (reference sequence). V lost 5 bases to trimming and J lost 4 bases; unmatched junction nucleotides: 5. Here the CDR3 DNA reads TGTGCCAGCAGCCCTCAGGGACTAGCGGGGGGGTACAATGAGCAGTTCTTC. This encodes CASSPQGLAGGYNEQFF.

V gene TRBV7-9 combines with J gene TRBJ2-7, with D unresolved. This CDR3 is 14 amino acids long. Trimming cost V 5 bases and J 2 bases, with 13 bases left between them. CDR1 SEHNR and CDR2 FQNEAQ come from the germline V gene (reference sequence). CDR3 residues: CASSPGVPAYEQYF. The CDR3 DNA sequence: TGTGCCAGCAGCCCCGGAGTGCCCGCCTACGAGCAGTACTTC.

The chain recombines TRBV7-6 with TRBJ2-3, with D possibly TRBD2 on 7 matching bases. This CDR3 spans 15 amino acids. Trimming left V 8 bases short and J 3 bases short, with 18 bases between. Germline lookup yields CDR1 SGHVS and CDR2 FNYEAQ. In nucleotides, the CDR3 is TGTGCCAGCGCAGCTCTAGGGGGGGTGACAGATACGCAGTATTTT. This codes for CASAALGGVTDTQYF.